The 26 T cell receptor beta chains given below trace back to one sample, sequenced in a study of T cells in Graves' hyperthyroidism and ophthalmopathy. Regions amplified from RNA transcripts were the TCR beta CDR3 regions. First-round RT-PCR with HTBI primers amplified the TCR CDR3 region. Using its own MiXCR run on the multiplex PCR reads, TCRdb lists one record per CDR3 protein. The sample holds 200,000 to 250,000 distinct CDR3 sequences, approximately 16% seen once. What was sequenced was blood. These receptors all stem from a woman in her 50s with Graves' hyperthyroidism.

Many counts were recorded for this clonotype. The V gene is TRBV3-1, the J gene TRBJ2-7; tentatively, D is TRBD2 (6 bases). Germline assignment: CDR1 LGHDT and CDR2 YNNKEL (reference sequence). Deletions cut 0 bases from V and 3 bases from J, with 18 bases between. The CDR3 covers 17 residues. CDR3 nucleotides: TGTGCCAGCAGCCAAGATACCGGGAGCCGATTTTACTACGAGCAGTACTTC. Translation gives CASSQDTGSRFYYEQYF.

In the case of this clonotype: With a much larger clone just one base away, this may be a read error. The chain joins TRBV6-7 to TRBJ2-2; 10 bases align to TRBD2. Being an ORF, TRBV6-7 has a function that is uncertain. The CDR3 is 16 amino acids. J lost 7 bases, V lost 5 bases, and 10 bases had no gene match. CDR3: CASSPESGRAIGELFF. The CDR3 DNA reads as TGTGCCAGCAGTCCTGAAAGCGGGAGGGCCATCGGGGAGCTGTTTTTT.

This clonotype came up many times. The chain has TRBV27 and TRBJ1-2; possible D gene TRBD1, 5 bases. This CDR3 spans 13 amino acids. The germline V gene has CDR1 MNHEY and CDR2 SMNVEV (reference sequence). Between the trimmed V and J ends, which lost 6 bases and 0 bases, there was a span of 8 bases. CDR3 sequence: CASRKQANYGYTF. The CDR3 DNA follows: TGTGCCAGCAGAAAACAGGCTAACTATGGCTACACCTTC.

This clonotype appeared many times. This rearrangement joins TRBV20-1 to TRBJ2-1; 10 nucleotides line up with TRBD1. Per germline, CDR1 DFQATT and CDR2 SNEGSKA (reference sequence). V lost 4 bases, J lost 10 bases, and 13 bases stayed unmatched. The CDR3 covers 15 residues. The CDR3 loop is CSAMWAGQGSGEQFF. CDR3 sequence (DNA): TGCAGTGCTATGTGGGCGGGACAGGGGAGTGGGGAGCAGTTCTTC.

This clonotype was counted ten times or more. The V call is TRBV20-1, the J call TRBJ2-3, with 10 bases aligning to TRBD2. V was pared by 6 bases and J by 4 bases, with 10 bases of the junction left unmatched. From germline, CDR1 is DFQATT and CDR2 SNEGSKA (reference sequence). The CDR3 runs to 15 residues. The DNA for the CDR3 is TGCAGTGCATCCGGGACTAGCGTTTTTCCAGATACGCAGTATTTT. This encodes CSASGTSVFPDTQYF.

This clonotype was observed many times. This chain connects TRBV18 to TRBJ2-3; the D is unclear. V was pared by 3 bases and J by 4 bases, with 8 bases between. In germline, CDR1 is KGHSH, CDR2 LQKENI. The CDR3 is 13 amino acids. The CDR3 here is CASSPSGSDTQYF. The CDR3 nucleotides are TGTGCCAGCTCACCCTCCGGTTCAGATACGCAGTATTTT.

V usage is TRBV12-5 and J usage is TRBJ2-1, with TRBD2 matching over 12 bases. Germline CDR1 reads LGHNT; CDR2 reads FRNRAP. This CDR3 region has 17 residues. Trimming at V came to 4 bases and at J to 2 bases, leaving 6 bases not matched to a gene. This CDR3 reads CASGSTSGRSPYNEQFF. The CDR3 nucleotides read TGTGCTAGTGGTTCAACTAGCGGGAGGAGTCCCTACAATGAGCAGTTCTTC.

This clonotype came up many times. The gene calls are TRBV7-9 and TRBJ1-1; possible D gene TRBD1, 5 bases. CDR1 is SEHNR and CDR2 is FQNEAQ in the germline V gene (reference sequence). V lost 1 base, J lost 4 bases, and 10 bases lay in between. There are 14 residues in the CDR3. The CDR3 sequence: CASSLVGTTTEAFF. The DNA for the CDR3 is TGTGCCAGCAGCTTAGTTGGGACGACCACTGAAGCTTTCTTT.

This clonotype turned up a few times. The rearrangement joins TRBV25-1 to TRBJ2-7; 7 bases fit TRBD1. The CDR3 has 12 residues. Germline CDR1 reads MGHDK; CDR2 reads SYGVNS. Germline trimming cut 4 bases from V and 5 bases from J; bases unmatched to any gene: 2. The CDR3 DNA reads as TGTGCCAGCAGTGCCACAGGGGACGAGCAGTACTTC. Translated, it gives CASSATGDEQYF.

This chain's CDR3 is CAWSVDWPTYEQYF. In DNA form, the CDR3 reads TGTGCCTGGAGTGTCGATTGGCCAACCTACGAGCAGTACTTC. V is TRBV30 and J is TRBJ2-7; unclear D gene. The CDR3 extends over 14 amino acids. Trimming removed 0 bases from V and 2 bases from J, with 11 bases in between. Per germline, CDR1 GTSNPN and CDR2 SVGIG (reference sequence). The full variable domain, its missing parts supplied by reference TRBV30 and TRBJ2-7, is SQTIHQWPATLVQPVGSPLSLECTVEGTSNPNLYWYRQAAGRGLQLLFYSVGIGQISSEVPQNLSASRPQDRQFILSSKKLLLSDSGFYLCAWSVDWPTYEQYFGPGTRLTVT.

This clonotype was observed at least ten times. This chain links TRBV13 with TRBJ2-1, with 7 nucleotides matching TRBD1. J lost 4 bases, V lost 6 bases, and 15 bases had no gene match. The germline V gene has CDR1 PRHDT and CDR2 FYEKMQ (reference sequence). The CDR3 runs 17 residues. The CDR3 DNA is TGTGCCAGCAGTCCGTTGTTGGGGACAGCCAAATACAATGAGCAGTTCTTC. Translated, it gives CASSPLLGTAKYNEQFF.

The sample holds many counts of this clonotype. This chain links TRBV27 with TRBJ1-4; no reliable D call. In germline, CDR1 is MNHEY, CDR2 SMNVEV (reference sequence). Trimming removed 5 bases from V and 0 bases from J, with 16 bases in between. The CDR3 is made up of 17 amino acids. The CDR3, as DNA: TGTGCCAGCAGTCTCCTGGGGTCTGCAGCAACTAATGAAAAACTGTTTTTT. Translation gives CASSLLGSAATNEKLFF.

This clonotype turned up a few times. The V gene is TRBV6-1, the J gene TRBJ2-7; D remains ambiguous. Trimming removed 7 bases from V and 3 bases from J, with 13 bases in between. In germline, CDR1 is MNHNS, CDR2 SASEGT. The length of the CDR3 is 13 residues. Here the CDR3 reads CASKGGNLYEQYF. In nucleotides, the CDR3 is TGTGCCAGCAAGGGCGGTAATCTCTACGAGCAGTACTTC.

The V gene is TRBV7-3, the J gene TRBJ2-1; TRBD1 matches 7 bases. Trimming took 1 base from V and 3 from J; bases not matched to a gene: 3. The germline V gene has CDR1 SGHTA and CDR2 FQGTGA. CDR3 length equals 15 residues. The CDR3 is CASSLSRDSYNEQFF. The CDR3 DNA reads TGTGCCAGCAGCTTAAGCCGGGACAGCTACAATGAGCAGTTCTTC. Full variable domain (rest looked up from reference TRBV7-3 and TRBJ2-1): GAGVSQTPSNKVTEKGKYVELRCDPISGHTALYWYRQSLGQGPEFLIYFQGTGAADDSGLPNDRFFAVRPEGSVSTLKIQRTERGDSAVYLCASSLSRDSYNEQFFGPGTRLTVL.

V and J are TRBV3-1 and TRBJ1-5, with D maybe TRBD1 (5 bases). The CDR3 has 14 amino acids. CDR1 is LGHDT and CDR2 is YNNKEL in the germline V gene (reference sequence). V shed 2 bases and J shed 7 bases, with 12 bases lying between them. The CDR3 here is CASSQSGGGQPQHF. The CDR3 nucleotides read TGTGCCAGCAGCCAATCGGGTGGGGGACAGCCCCAGCATTTT.

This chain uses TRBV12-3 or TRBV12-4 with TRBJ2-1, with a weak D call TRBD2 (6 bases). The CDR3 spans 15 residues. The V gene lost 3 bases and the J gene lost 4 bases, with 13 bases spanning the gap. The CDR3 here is CASSFAGPRYNEQFF. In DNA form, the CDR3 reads TGTGCCAGCAGTTTTGCGGGACCTAGGTACAATGAGCAGTTCTTC.

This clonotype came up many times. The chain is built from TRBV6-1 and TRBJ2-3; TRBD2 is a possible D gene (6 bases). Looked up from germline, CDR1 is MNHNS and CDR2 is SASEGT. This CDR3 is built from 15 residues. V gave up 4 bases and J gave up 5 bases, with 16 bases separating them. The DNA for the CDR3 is TGTGCCAGCAGTGGATGGGGGGAGGCCCGAGATACGCAGTATTTT. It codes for CASSGWGEARDTQYF.

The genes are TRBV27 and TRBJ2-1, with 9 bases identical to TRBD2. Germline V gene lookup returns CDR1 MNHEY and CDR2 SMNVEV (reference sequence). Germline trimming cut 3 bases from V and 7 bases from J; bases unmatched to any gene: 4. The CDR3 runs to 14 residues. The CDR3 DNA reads TGTGCCAGCAGTTTTGCGGGAGGGCCAAATGAGCAGTTCTTC. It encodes CASSFAGGPNEQFF.

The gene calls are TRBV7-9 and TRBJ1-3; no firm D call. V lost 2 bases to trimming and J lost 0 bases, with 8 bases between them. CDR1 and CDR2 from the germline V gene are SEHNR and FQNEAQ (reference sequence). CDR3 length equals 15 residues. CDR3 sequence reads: CASSLSPNSGNTIYF. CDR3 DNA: TGTGCCAGCAGCTTATCCCCTAACTCTGGAAACACCATATATTTT.

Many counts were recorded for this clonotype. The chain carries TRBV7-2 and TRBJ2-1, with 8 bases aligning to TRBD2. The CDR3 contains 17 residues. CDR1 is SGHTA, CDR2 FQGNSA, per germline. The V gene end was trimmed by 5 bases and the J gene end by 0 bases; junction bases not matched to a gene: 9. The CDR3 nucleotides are TGTGCCAGCAGCCACCTTAGCGGGGCCAGCTCCTACAATGAGCAGTTCTTC. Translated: CASSHLSGASSYNEQFF.

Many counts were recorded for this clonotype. The CDR3 loop reads CASSTRNEQFF. Written as DNA, the CDR3 is TGCGCCAGCAGCACGCGGAATGAGCAGTTCTTC. The chain carries TRBV5-1 and TRBJ2-1; no definite D call. The ends were cut back, 4 bases at V and 7 bases at J, with 6 bases in the middle. CDR3 length equals 11 residues. CDR1 and CDR2 from the germline V gene are SGHRS and YFSETQ.

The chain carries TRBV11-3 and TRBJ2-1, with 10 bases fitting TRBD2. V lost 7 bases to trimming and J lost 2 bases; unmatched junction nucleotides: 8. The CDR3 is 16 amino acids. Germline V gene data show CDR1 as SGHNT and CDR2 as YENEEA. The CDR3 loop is CASTRSGRSPYNEQFF. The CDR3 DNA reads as TGTGCCAGCACCCGTAGCGGGAGGAGTCCCTACAATGAGCAGTTCTTC.

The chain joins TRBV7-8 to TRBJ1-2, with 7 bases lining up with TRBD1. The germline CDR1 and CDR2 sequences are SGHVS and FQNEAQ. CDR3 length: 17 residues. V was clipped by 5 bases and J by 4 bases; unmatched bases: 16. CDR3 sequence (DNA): TGTGCCAGCAGCACCGAGACAGGGCCCGGGGGACGCTATGGCTACACCTTC. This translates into CASSTETGPGGRYGYTF. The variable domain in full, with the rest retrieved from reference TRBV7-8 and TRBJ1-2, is GAGVSQSPRYKVAKRGQDVALRCDPISGHVSLFWYQQALGQGPEFLTYFQNEAQLDKSGLPSDRFFAERPEGSVSTLKIQRTQQEDSAVYLCASSTETGPGGRYGYTFGSGTRLTVV.

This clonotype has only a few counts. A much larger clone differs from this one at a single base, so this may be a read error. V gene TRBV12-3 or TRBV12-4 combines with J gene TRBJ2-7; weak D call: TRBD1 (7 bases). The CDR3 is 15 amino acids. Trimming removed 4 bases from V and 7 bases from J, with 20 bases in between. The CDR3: CASSSTGFTGVEQYF. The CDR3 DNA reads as TGTGCCAGCAGTTCGACAGGGTTCACGGGGGTTGAGCAGTACTTC.

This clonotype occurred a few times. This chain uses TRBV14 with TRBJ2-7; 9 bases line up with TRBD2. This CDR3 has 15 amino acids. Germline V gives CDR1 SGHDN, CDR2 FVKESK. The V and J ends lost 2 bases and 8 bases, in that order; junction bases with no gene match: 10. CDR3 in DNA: TGTGCCAGCAGCCAACGGCCTAGCGGGATGGGCCAGCAGTACTTC. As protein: CASSQRPSGMGQQYF.

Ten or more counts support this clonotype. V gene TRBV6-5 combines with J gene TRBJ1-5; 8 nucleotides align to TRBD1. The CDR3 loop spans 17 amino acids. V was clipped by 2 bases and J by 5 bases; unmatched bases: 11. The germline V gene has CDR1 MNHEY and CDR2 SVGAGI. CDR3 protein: CASSYQGAHRSDQPQHF. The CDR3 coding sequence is TGTGCCAGCAGTTACCAGGGGGCGCATCGGTCAGATCAGCCCCAGCATTTT.